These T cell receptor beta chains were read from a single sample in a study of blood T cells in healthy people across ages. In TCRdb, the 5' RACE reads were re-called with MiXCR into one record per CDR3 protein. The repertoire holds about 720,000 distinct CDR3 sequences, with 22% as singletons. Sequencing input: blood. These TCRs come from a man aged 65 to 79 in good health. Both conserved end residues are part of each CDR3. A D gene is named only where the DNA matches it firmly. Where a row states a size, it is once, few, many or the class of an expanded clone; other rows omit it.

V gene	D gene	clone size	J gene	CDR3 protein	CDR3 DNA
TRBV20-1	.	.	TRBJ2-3	CSARMDTTDTQYF	TGCAGTGCTAGAATGGACACCACAGATACGCAGTATTTT
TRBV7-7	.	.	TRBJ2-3	CASSLSTFTDTQYF	TGTGCCAGCAGCTTATCCACCTTCACAGATACGCAGTATTTT
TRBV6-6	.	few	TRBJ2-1	CASSYGGGRGWNEQFF	TGTGCCAGCAGTTACGGAGGGGGCCGCGGGTGGAATGAGCAGTTCTTC
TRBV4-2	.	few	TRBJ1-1	CASSQDPGHEAEAFF	TGTGCCAGCAGCCAAGATCCAGGGCATGAGGCTGAAGCTTTCTTT
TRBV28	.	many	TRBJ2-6	CASRAGANVLTF	TGTGCCAGCAGGGCTGGGGCCAACGTCCTGACTTTC
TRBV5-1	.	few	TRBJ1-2	CASSLGQALGNTF	TGCGCCAGCAGCTTGGGACAGGCGCTTGGAAACACCTTC
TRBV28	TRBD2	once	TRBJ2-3	CASSSAAGGGADTQYF	TGTGCCAGCAGTTCGGCAGCGGGAGGAGGGGCGGATACGCAGTATTTT
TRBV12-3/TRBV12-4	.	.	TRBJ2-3	CASTPVRADTQYF	TGTGCCAGCACCCCCGTCCGGGCAGATACGCAGTATTTT
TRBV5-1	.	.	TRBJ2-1	CASSEPSSPYNEQFF	TGCGCCAGCAGCGAGCCTAGCAGCCCCTACAATGAGCAGTTCTTC
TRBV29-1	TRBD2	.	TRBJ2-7	CSVEDRAGGLHLGYEQYF	TGCAGCGTTGAAGATCGGGCCGGGGGACTACACCTGGGCTACGAGCAGTACTTC
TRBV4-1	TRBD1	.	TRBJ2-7	CASSQPGQLTPYEQYF	TGCGCCAGCAGCCAACCGGGACAGTTGACTCCCTACGAGCAGTACTTC
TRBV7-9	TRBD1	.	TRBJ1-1	CASSLEGAGNTEAFF	TGTGCCAGCAGCTTGGAGGGGGCAGGGAACACTGAAGCTTTCTTT
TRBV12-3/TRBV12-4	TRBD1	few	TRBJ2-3	CASSFTGAPTDTQYF	TGTGCCAGCAGTTTCACAGGGGCCCCCACAGATACGCAGTATTTT
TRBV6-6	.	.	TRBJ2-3	CASSSPDSPDTQYF	TGTGCCAGCAGTTCCCCGGACAGCCCAGATACGCAGTATTTT
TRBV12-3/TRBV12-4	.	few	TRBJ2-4	CTSSFGLAKNIQYF	TGTACCAGCAGTTTCGGTCTAGCCAAAAACATTCAGTACTTC
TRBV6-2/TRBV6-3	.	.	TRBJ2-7	CASSRGQNYEQYF	TGTGCCAGCAGTCGTGGACAGAACTACGAGCAGTACTTC
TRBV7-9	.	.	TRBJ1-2	CATEIAGTSNGYTF	TGTGCCACCGAAATAGCCGGGACTTCAAATGGCTACACCTTC
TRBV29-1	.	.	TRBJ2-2	CSVRPARHTGELFF	TGCAGCGTTAGGCCGGCTAGGCACACCGGGGAGCTGTTTTTT
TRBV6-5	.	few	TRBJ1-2	CASSYSSGVDFGYTF	TGTGCCAGCAGTTACTCATCGGGTGTTGACTTTGGCTACACCTTC
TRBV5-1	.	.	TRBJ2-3	CASSPQGMNADTQYF	TGCGCCAGCAGCCCCCAGGGGATGAACGCAGATACGCAGTATTTT
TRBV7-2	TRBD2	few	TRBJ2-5	CASSLARSGGVWAAQYF	TGTGCCAGCAGCTTAGCGCGAAGCGGGGGCGTCTGGGCGGCCCAGTACTTC
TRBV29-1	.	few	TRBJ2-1	CSVELGNEQFF	TGCAGCGTTGAGTTGGGGAATGAGCAGTTCTTC
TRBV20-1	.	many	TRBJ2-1	CSARDQKPGQFF	TGCAGTGCTAGAGATCAGAAGCCGGGGCAGTTCTTC
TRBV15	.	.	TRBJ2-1	CATSRDRDLSQFF	TGTGCCACCAGCAGAGATCGGGACCTCTCCCAGTTCTTC
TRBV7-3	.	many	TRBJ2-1	CASSLTANNEQFF	TGTGCCAGCAGCTTAACAGCTAACAATGAGCAGTTCTTC
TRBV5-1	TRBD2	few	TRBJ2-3	CASAGRAGERTDTQYF	TGCGCCAGCGCCGGGCGGGCGGGAGAAAGAACAGATACGCAGTATTTT
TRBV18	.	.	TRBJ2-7	CASSPLAGAYEQYF	TGTGCCAGCTCACCACTGGCAGGGGCCTACGAGCAGTACTTC
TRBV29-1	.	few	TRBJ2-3	CSVVAQFSSDTQYF	TGCAGCGTTGTTGCACAGTTCTCATCCGATACGCAGTATTTT
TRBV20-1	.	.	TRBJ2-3	CSAGRTGTDTQYF	TGCAGTGCTGGCAGGACTGGCACAGATACGCAGTATTTT
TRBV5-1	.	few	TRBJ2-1	CASSLSRRDNEQFF	TGCGCCAGCAGCTTGTCTAGACGGGACAATGAGCAGTTCTTC
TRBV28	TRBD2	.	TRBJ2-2	CASKSSGSGTGELFF	TGTGCCAGCAAAAGTAGCGGGAGTGGGACCGGGGAGCTGTTTTTT
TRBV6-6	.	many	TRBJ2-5	CASSYTGYQETQYF	TGTGCCAGCAGCTACACAGGGTACCAAGAGACCCAGTACTTC
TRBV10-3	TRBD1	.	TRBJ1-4	CAIRPGTAGSEKLFF	TGTGCCATCAGACCCGGGACAGCTGGTAGTGAAAAACTGTTTTTT
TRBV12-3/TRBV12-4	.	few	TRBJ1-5	CASSSGEGQPQHF	TGTGCCAGCAGTTCGGGGGAGGGTCAGCCCCAGCATTTT
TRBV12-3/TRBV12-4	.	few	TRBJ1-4	CASSAGGRNLTNEKLFF	TGTGCCAGCAGTGCGGGGGGACGGAACCTAACTAATGAAAAACTGTTTTTT
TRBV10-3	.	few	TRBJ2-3	CAIRALASTDTQYF	TGTGCCATCAGGGCACTAGCATCAACTGATACGCAGTATTTT
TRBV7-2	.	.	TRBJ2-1	CASSLRVSTVATYNEQFF	TGTGCCAGCAGCTTAAGGGTTTCGACTGTAGCGACCTACAATGAGCAGTTCTTC
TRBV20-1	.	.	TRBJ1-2	CSTRGDGYTF	TGCAGTACTAGAGGGGATGGCTACACCTTC
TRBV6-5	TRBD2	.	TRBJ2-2	CASSSTGGVDTGELFF	TGTGCCAGCAGTTCAACGGGAGGAGTGGACACCGGGGAGCTGTTTTTT
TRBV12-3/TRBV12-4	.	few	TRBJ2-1	CASSSPRGFGYNEQFF	TGTGCCAGCAGTTCCCCTCGGGGTTTCGGCTACAATGAGCAGTTCTTC
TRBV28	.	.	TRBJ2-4	CASSLSAAGRNIQYF	TGTGCCAGCAGTTTATCGGCTGCGGGGAGAAACATTCAGTACTTC
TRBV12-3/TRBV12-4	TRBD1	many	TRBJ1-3	CASILGQHSGNTIYF	TGTGCCAGCATCTTGGGACAGCACTCTGGAAACACCATATATTTT
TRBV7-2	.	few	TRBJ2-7	CASSFLSPGRGFYEQYF	TGTGCCAGCAGCTTCCTTTCTCCGGGACGGGGGTTCTACGAGCAGTACTTC
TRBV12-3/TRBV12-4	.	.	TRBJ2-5	CASSSRLDQETQYF	TGTGCCAGCAGTTCCAGGCTAGACCAAGAGACCCAGTACTTC
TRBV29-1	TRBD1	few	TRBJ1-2	CSVGTEVYGYTF	TGCAGCGTCGGGACAGAAGTCTATGGCTACACCTTC
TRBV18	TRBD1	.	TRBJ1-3	CASSPPRQGALGNTIYF	TGTGCCAGCTCACCACCGAGGCAGGGGGCGCTTGGAAACACCATATATTTT
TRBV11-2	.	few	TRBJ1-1	CASSLVTGFLMNTEAFF	TGTGCCAGCAGCTTAGTTACAGGGTTCCTAATGAACACTGAAGCTTTCTTT
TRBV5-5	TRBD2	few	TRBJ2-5	CASSTLTSGRGETQYF	TGTGCCAGCAGCACCTTGACTAGCGGGAGGGGAGAGACCCAGTACTTC
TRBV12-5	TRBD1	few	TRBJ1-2	CASGGQGKYGYTF	TGTGCTAGTGGTGGACAGGGGAAGTATGGCTACACCTTC
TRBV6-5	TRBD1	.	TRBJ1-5	CASSTGAYGQPQHF	TGTGCCAGCAGTACAGGGGCCTATGGTCAGCCCCAGCATTTT
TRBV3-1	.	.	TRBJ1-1	CASSQGRGSEAFF	TGTGCCAGCAGCCAGGGACGGGGTTCTGAAGCTTTCTTT
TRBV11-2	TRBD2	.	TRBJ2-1	CASSKGQVGLAGGPQFF	TGTGCCAGCAGCAAAGGGCAGGTTGGACTAGCGGGGGGACCCCAGTTCTTC
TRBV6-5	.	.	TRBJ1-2	CASSRDPLEAIYGYTF	TGTGCCAGCAGTCGCGACCCCCTGGAGGCTATCTATGGCTACACCTTC
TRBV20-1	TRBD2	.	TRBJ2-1	CSAMTSGYNEQFF	TGCAGTGCCATGACTAGCGGCTACAATGAGCAGTTCTTC
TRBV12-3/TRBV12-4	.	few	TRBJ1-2	CASSSRGWGYTF	TGTGCCAGCAGTTCCCGGGGATGGGGCTACACCTTC
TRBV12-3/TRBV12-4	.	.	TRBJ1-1	CASSYPGAGAFF	TGTGCCAGCAGCTACCCAGGGGCGGGAGCTTTCTTT
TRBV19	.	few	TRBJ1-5	CASSLSTTDPRQPQHF	TGTGCCAGTAGTCTTTCAACAACCGACCCGAGGCAGCCCCAGCATTTT
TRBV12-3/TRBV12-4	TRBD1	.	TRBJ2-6	CACSRQGSGANDLTF	TGTGCCTGCAGTCGACAGGGTTCTGGGGCCAACGACCTGACTTTC
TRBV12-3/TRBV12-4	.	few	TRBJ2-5	CASSLGRGVPGETQYF	TGTGCCAGCAGTTTGGGGCGGGGCGTCCCTGGGGAGACCCAGTACTTC
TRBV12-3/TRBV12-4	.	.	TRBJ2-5	CATNTDGGPETQYF	TGTGCCACCAATACTGATGGGGGGCCGGAGACCCAGTACTTC